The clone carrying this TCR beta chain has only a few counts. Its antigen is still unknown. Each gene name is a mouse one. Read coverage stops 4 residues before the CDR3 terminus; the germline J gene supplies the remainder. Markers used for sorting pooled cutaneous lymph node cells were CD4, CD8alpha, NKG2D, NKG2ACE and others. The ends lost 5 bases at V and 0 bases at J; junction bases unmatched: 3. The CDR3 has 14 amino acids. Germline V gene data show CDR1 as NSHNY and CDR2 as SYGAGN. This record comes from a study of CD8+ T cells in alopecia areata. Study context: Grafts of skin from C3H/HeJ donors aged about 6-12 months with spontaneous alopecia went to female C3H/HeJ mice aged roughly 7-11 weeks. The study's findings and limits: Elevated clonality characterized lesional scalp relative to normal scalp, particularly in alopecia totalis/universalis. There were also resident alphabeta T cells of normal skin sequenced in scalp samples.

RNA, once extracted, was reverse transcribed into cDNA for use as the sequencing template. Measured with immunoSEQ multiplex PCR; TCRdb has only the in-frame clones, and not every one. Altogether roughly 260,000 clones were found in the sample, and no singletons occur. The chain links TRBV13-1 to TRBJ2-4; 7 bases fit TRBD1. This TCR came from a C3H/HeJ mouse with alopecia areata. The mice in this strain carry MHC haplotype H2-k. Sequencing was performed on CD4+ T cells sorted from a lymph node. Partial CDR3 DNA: TGTGCCAGCAGCAACAGGGGTAGTCAAAAC. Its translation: CASSNRGSQN. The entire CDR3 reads CASSNRGSQNTLYF.